The T cell receptor (beta chain) under discussion was sequenced for a study of vaccination effects on CD4 cells after COVID-19. Whole-study findings and limits: Nearly all vaccine-induced clones in healthy recipients recognized only SARS-CoV-2. There was marked clonal contraction among infection- and vaccine-induced clones late after vaccination.

Details on this clone: Its antigen remains unknown.

Libraries were prepared by immunoSEQ multiplex PCR; TCRdb keeps only in-frame clonotypes and omits some of them. The table includes 35,000 to 50,000 clones, more than 60% detected once. Before sequencing, viral peptide pools were used by the ViraFEST assay to expand antigen-specific CD4+ T cells. Scientists isolated CD4+ T cells after a roughly 9-day culture period ended. Having tested negative for nucleocapsid antibodies, the vaccine recipients showed no prior SARS-CoV-2 infection. It was with about 10 IU/ml IL-2 and approximately 10 ug/ml peptides that two million PBMC per well were cultured. Each culture had half its medium swapped for IL-2 medium on days 3 and 7. The germline gives CDR1 MDHEN, CDR2 SYDVKM. The CDR3 length is 13 residues. With 2 bases removed from V and 4 bases from J, the gap between germline ends came to 8 bases.

This specimen was CD4+ T cells from PBMCs cultured with HCoV-OC43 spike peptides, taken before COVID-19 vaccination. Sample subset: HCoV-OC43 spike overlapping peptide pool stimulation. The TCR sequence derives from a human donor who received a COVID-19 vaccine. This rearrangement joins TRBV28 to TRBJ1-2, with a tentative D call TRBD1 (5 bases). Written as DNA, the CDR3 is TGTGCCAGCAGTTTAGATGGGGGCTATGGCTACACCTTC. This sequence encodes CASSLDGGYGYTF.